These T cell receptor beta chains were read from a single sample in a study of cytomegalovirus exposure and HLA in healthy donors. Assay used: immunoSEQ multiplex PCR; TCRdb lists only in-frame clones, some missing. The sample includes 150,000 to 200,000 clones, 75% to 85% of them seen just once. The sequencing input was PBMCs. Receptors originate from a woman aged 45-65 years in good health and CMV-seronegative. Each CDR3 is given with its conserved first and last residue. The D gene is left open where the match is weak.

d_call: TRBD1; v_call: TRBV7-9; cdr3_aa: CASSGQGAANTEAFF
d_call: NA; v_call: TRBV23-1; cdr3_aa: CASSHPPGGQVCEQYF
d_call: NA; v_call: TRBV6-5; cdr3_aa: CASSRQAVNEKLFF
d_call: NA; v_call: TRBV14; cdr3_aa: CASSQGAGAVPIGELFF
d_call: NA; v_call: TRBV4-3; cdr3_aa: CASSQFQGNTEAFF
d_call: TRBD1; v_call: TRBV27; cdr3_aa: CASSLSGTGGSYEQYF
d_call: NA; v_call: TRBV27; cdr3_aa: CASSHGYGNQPQHF
d_call: TRBD2; v_call: TRBV15; cdr3_aa: CATSRETLRGGRAWKTQYF
d_call: NA; v_call: TRBV4-3; cdr3_aa: CASSQDRGSYNSPLHF
d_call: TRBD1; v_call: TRBV5-3; cdr3_aa: CARSLVGTEETQYF
d_call: NA; v_call: TRBV12-2; cdr3_aa: CASRQQGSTYEQYF
d_call: TRBD1; v_call: TRBV14; cdr3_aa: CASSPVGQGNTEAFF
d_call: NA; v_call: TRBV25-1; cdr3_aa: CASSGSEGQRVYEQYF
d_call: TRBD2; v_call: TRBV11-2; cdr3_aa: CASSLGSSGTYEQYF
d_call: TRBD1; v_call: TRBV5-5; cdr3_aa: CASTLWDRSRYEQYF
d_call: TRBD1; v_call: TRBV6-6; cdr3_aa: CASSFAGGLNTEAFF
d_call: NA; v_call: TRBV11-3; cdr3_aa: CASSLARGGELFF
d_call: NA; v_call: TRBV7-2; cdr3_aa: CASSPSGGANNSPLHF
d_call: TRBD2; v_call: TRBV5-6; cdr3_aa: CASSPSGLAGVHEQYF
d_call: TRBD1; v_call: TRBV28; cdr3_aa: CASRGTGPTYEQYF
d_call: TRBD1; v_call: TRBV19; cdr3_aa: CASSPTGSSYEQYF
d_call: TRBD1; v_call: TRBV28; cdr3_aa: CASSSAGTGDEKLFF
d_call: NA; v_call: TRBV5-1; cdr3_aa: CASSLVEGFSGNTIYF
d_call: TRBD1; v_call: TRBV19; cdr3_aa: CASSLRTGRSSNEKLFF
d_call: NA; v_call: TRBV2; cdr3_aa: CASSETTFNYGYTF
d_call: NA; v_call: TRBV7-6; cdr3_aa: CASSQRGGPYNEQFF
d_call: NA; v_call: TRBV29-1; cdr3_aa: CSVAPRTNEKLFF
d_call: NA; v_call: TRBV7-2; cdr3_aa: CASSSRSVLGTGELFF
d_call: TRBD2; v_call: TRBV19; cdr3_aa: CASRLAGGHTQYF
d_call: TRBD1; v_call: TRBV7-6; cdr3_aa: CASSLYEGADQPQHF
d_call: NA; v_call: TRBV5-1; cdr3_aa: CASSLGAARSYEQYF
d_call: TRBD1; v_call: TRBV4-1; cdr3_aa: CASSHPGQGEREQYF
d_call: NA; v_call: TRBV7-2; cdr3_aa: CASSLGPTGPPAGNTIYF
d_call: TRBD1; v_call: TRBV10-1; cdr3_aa: CASSLPGTGYEQYF
d_call: NA; v_call: TRBV4-3; cdr3_aa: CASSQFSGSSYNEQFF
d_call: NA; v_call: TRBV29-1; cdr3_aa: CSVGGALRSYNEQFF
d_call: NA; v_call: TRBV19; cdr3_aa: CASSAQGREQFF
d_call: TRBD1; v_call: TRBV6-5; cdr3_aa: CASSYRGQGGKAFF
d_call: NA; v_call: TRBV5-1; cdr3_aa: CASSLRTGTKNTEAFF
d_call: TRBD1; v_call: TRBV2; cdr3_aa: CASSERTGYDYGYTF
d_call: NA; v_call: TRBV6-5; cdr3_aa: CASSYSKGASTDTQYF
d_call: TRBD1; v_call: TRBV28; cdr3_aa: CASSGTGAYEQYF